What follows describes a single TCR beta chain. The sample is drawn from a study of OX40 agonist ivuxolimab in advanced cancers. Study details: Previous treatment with anti-PD-1, anti-PD-L1 or anti-CTLA-4 therapy was allowed; about 44% had received some.

The repertoire was sequenced with immunoSEQ multiplex PCR; TCRdb's copy has only in-frame clones and lacks some. Of about 49,000 clones in the sample, approximately 75% were seen once. Trimming took off 1 base at V and 5 bases at J, with 4 bases between the two ends. Germline V lookup: CDR1 KGHSH, CDR2 LQKENI. This CDR3 has 12 residues. This clonotype was obtained from an adult with an advanced solid tumor such as melanoma, head and neck, liver or kidney cancer. Sequences were derived from CD4+ or CD8+ T cells sorted from blood, sampled in a trial of the OX40 agonist ivuxolimab. The chain is built from TRBV18 and TRBJ2-3; D call uncertain. CDR3: CASSPRRDTQYF. In DNA, the CDR3 is TGTGCCAGCTCACCACGGCGAGATACGCAGTATTTT.